A single sample is the source of the 14 T cell receptor beta chains below, sequenced in a study of blood T cell repertoires in COVID-19. Clones were sequenced by immunoSEQ multiplex PCR, and TCRdb holds only the in-frame ones, with some missing. The sample carries about 250,000 clones, roughly 81% recorded once. Sequencing used peripheral blood. These receptors were taken from a man aged 45-65 years with acute or convalescent COVID-19.

The chain uses TRBV5-1 and TRBJ1-6, with 8 positions matching TRBD1. V lost 2 bases, J lost 8 bases, and 9 bases stayed unmatched. Germline V CDR1 and CDR2: SGHRS, YFSETQ. This CDR3 contains 16 residues. CDR3 sequence reads: CASSLDRGSSDSPLHF. The CDR3 DNA is TGCGCCAGCAGCTTAGACAGGGGAAGTTCTGATTCACCCCTCCACTTT.

The chain joins TRBV6-5 to TRBJ1-2; no clear D. CDR1 and CDR2 (germline): MNHEY, SVGAGI. V lost 6 bases, J lost 0 bases, and 8 bases lay in between. The CDR3 contains 13 residues. The DNA of the CDR3 is TGTGCCAGCAGCTCCGGGACTAACTATGGCTACACCTTC. Amino acids: CASSSGTNYGYTF.

V and J are TRBV28 and TRBJ1-1; 12 bases match TRBD1. The CDR3 runs 17 residues. The trim removed 5 bases at V and 2 bases at J, leaving 9 bases unmatched. Germline assignment: CDR1 MDHEN and CDR2 SYDVKM. The CDR3, as DNA: TGTGCCAGCAGTCCACCGGGACAGGGGGCACGAAACACTGAAGCTTTCTTT. Translated, it gives CASSPPGQGARNTEAFF.

The rearrangement joins TRBV3-1 (or the pseudogene TRBV3-2) to TRBJ2-7; the match to TRBD2 covers 9 bases. The CDR3 is 16 residues long. Germline V gene sequence: CDR1 LGHDT, CDR2 YNNKEL (reference sequence). J lost 4 bases, V lost 0 bases, and 7 bases had no gene match. This CDR3 is CASSQDRSGRFYEQYF. CDR3 nucleotide sequence: TGTGCCAGCAGCCAAGATAGAAGCGGGAGGTTTTACGAGCAGTACTTC.

The J gene is TRBJ2-3, the V gene TRBV13; D is uncertain. CDR1 is PRHDT and CDR2 is FYEKMQ in the germline V gene (reference sequence). V was trimmed by 8 bases and J by 0 bases, leaving 15 bases between them. This CDR3 region has 15 residues. For the CDR3, the DNA is TGTGCCAGCCTACCACAGCCTTCTAGCACAGATACGCAGTATTTT. Translating gives CASLPQPSSTDTQYF. The complete variable domain, with remaining parts taken from reference TRBV13 and TRBJ2-3, reads AAGVIQSPRHLIKEKRETATLKCYPIPRHDTVYWYQQGPGQDPQFLISFYEKMQSDKGSIPDRFSAQQFSDYHSELNMSSLELGDSALYFCASLPQPSSTDTQYFGPGTRLTVL.

The CDR3 DNA reads TGTGCCAGCAGCCAAGCGACAGGGTATCAGCCCCAGCATTTT. Encoded protein: CASSQATGYQPQHF. The chain combines TRBV3-1 (or the pseudogene TRBV3-2) with TRBJ1-5; 7 bases are a match to TRBD1. The CDR3 length is 14 residues. After removal of 1 base from V and 5 bases from J, the junction contained 2 bases not matched to a gene. Germline CDR1 reads LGHDT; CDR2 reads YNNKEL (reference sequence).

This clone occurred a few times. The chain uses TRBV30 and TRBJ1-5; D remains unclear. The CDR3 length is 13 residues. Germline values: CDR1 GTSNPN, CDR2 SVGIG (reference sequence). V was shortened by 0 bases and J by 4 bases, with 7 bases between the two germline ends. The CDR3 nucleotides are TGTGCCTGGAGTGTTTACAGTAATCAGCCCCAGCATTTT. Protein: CAWSVYSNQPQHF.

The V gene is TRBV10-3, the J gene TRBJ2-1, with D uncertain. Germline V gives CDR1 ENHRY, CDR2 SYGVKD. Trimming shortened V by 3 bases and J by 7 bases, and 4 bases separated the two germline ends. There are 11 residues in the CDR3. CDR3 bases: TGTGCCATCAGTGAACGGAATGAGCAGTTCTTC. It codes for CAISERNEQFF.

In its sample, this clone was seen once. The chain recombines TRBV2 with TRBJ2-7, with TRBD1 matching 7 bases. The V and J ends lost 5 bases and 2 bases, in that order; junction bases with no gene match: 3. From germline, CDR1 is SNHLY and CDR2 FYNNEI. The CDR3 loop spans 13 amino acids. The CDR3 region has the DNA TGTGCCAGCAGTTTTACAGGGGCCTACGAGCAGTACTTC. Its translation: CASSFTGAYEQYF.

This clone was recorded a few times. V and J are TRBV6-5 and TRBJ2-5; the match to TRBD2 covers 9 bases. V gave up 6 bases and J gave up 5 bases; unmatched junction bases: 7. This CDR3 contains 14 residues. Germline CDR1 reads MNHEY; CDR2 reads SVGAGI. The CDR3 loop is CASRDSGSGETQYF. The DNA for the CDR3 is TGTGCCAGCAGGGATAGCGGGAGCGGGGAGACCCAGTACTTC.

The V and J genes are TRBV10-3 and TRBJ2-2; no firm D call. Germline-derived CDR1 and CDR2 are ENHRY and SYGVKD. V dropped 4 bases and J dropped 7 bases, with 19 bases sitting between them. This CDR3 region has 16 residues. The CDR3 region has the DNA TGTGCCATCAGTGCGCATGCGGCAGAGAATGGCGGGGAGCTGTTTTTT. This sequence encodes CAISAHAAENGGELFF.

This chain links TRBV5-1 with TRBJ1-2, with 10 positions matching TRBD1. Germline loops: CDR1 SGHRS, CDR2 YFSETQ. The length of the CDR3 is 15 residues. J was trimmed by 3 bases and V by 4 bases; bases with no gene match: 6. For the CDR3, the DNA is TGCGCCAGCAGCGAGAGGGGACAGGGGTACTATGGCTACACCTTC. Translation gives CASSERGQGYYGYTF.

The chain has TRBV10-3 and TRBJ1-2; a possible D gene is TRBD1 (6 bases). This CDR3 is 15 amino acids long. Germline V gene lookup returns CDR1 ENHRY and CDR2 SYGVKD. V lost 0 bases and J 0 bases, leaving 8 bases between the germline ends. CDR3 in amino acids: CAISESDRANYGYTF. As DNA, the CDR3 is TGTGCCATCAGTGAGTCGGACAGAGCTAACTATGGCTACACCTTC.

The J gene is TRBJ1-5, the V gene TRBV24-1; 7 bases match TRBD1. Germline CDR1 reads KGHDR; CDR2 reads SFDVKD. The CDR3 has 24 residues. The J segment lost 1 base and the V segment lost 8 bases, leaving 34 bases of the junction unmatched. The DNA of the CDR3 is TGTGCCACCACCAGTGATCCGCAAGGGGACAGACTAGGGTGGTTACGGTCCAGCAATCAGCCCCAGCATTTT. It codes for CATTSDPQGDRLGWLRSSNQPQHF.